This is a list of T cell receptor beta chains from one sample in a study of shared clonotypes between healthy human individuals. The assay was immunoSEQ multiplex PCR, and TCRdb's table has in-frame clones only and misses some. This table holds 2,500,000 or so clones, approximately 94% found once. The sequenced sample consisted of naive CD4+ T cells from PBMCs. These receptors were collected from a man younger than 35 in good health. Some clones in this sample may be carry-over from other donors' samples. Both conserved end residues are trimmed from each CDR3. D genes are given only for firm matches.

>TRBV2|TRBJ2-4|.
ASSEGESAKNIQY
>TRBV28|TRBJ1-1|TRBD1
ASNSPGQGSSGTEAF
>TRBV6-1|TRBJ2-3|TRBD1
ASTRGQGTDTQY
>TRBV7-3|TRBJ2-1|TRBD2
ASSLMRAGGANEQF
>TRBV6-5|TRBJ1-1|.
ASRLLTGQAF
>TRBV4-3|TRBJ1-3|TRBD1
ASSHNRGYSGNTIY
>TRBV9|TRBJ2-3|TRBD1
ASSPWDRGSTDTQY
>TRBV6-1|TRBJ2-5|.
ASSEATGQETQY
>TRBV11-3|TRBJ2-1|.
ASSLGYQSSYNEQF
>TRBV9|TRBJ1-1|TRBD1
ASSKGQLDTEAF
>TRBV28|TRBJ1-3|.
ASSGGVLIGNTIY
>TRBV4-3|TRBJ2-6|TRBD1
ASSREGGAGANVLT
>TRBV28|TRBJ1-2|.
ASSLHQSNYGYT
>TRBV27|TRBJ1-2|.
ASSQWGAYGYT
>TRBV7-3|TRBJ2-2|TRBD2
ASSLSPSGSAGELF
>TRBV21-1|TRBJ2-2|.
ASSNVEQGSTGELF
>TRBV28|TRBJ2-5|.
ASSLHGVQETQY
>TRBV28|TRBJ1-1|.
ASSLLSTEAF
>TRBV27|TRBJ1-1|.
ASSLSGRQLNTEAF
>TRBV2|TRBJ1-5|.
ASSEYPAQPQH
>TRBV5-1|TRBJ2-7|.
ASSLVGSGSYSYEQY
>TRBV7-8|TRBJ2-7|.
ASSLAVRGDDEQY
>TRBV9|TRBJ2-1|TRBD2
ASTVRAGGRGEQF
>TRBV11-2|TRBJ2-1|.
ASSADRYNEQF
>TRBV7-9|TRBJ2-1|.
ASSLQGNEQF
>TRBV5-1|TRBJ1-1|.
ASSSQLNTEAF
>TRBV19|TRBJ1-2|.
ASSPRDTGGYT
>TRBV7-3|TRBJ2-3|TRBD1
ASSFDRATQY
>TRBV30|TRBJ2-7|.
ACTWGGYEQY
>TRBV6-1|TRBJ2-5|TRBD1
ASSETPGGFRETQY
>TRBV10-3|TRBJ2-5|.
AILASFEETQY
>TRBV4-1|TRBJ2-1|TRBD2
ASSQTSGRGNEQF
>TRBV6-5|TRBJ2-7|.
ATRGTYEQY
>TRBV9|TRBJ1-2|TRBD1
ASSSQSGTGSYT
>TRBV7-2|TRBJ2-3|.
ASSFNRPSTDTQY
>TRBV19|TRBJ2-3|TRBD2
ASSIVGRFGTDTQY
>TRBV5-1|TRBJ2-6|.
ASRPDYSGANVLT
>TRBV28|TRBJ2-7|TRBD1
ASSSTEAGQGKREQY
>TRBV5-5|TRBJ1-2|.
ASSLVAGDDGYT
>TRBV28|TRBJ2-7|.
ASSSHYEQY
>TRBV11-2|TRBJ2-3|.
ASSLGLSTDTQY
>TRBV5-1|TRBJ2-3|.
ASSLTGTTDTQY
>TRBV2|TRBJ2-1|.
ASSLDSYNEQF
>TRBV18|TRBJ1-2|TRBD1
ASSPGTGANYGYT
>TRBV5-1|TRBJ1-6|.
ASSLDFVAPLH
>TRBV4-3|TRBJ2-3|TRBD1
ASSQDRAGGGTDTQY
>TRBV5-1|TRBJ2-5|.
ASSLRRLPIQETQY
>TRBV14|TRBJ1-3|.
ASSVWGTGNTIY
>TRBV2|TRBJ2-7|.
ASRNSYEQY
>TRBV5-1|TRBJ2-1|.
ASSLQGSESYNEQF
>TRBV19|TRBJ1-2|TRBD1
ASSQADRGLHYGYT
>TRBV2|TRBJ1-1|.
ASSASQVGNTEAF
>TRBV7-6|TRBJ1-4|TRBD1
ASSPLYDRAHEKLF
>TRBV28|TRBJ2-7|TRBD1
ASSSPTGARNYEQY
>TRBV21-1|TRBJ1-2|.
ASNTSRNYGYT
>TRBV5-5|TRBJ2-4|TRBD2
ASSLREEGNIQY
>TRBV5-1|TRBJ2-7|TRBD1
ASSLNGQGVYEQY